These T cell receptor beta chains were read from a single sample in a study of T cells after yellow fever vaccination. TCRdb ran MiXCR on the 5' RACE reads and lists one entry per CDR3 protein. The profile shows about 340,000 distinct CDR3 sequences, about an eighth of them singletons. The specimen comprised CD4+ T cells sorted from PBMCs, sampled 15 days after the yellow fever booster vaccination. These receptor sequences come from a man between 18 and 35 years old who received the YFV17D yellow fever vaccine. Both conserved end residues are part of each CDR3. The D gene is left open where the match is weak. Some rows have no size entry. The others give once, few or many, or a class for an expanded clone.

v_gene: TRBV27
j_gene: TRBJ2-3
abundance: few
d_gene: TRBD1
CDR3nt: TGTGCCAGCACAGAGTACAGGGGGACAGATACGCAGTATTTT
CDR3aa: CASTEYRGTDTQYF

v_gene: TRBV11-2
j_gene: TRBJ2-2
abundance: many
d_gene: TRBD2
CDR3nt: TGTGCCAGCAGCCCGCTCCGGGGGGCGAACACCGGGGAGCTGTTTTTT
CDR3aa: CASSPLRGANTGELFF

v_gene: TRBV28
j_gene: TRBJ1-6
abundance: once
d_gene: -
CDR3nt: TGTGCCAGCCTAACCGCGAACTCACCCCTCCACTTT
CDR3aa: CASLTANSPLHF

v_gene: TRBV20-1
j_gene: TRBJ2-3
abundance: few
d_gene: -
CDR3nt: TGCAGTGCTATCCCCGGGGCCGGCACAGATACGCAGTATTTT
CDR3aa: CSAIPGAGTDTQYF

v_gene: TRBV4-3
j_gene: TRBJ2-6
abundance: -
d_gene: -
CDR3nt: TGCGCCAGCAGCCCCGTTCGTGGGGCCAACGTCCTGACTTTC
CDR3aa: CASSPVRGANVLTF

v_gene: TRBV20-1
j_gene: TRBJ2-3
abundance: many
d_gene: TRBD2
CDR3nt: TGCAGTGCTAGAGTTAGCGGGGGCAGCACAGATACGCAGTATTTT
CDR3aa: CSARVSGGSTDTQYF

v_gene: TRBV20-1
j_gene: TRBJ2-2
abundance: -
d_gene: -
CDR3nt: TGCAGTGCCCCCCGGGGCAGGGTTACCGGGGAGCTGTTTTTT
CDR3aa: CSAPRGRVTGELFF

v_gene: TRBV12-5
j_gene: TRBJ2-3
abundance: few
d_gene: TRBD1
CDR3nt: TGTGCTAGTGGTTTCGGGACAGCGGATACGCAGTATTTT
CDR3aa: CASGFGTADTQYF

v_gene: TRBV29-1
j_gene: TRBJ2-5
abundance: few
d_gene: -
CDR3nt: TGCAGCGTTGACAGGGGAACAGAGACCCGGTACTTC
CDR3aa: CSVDRGTETRYF

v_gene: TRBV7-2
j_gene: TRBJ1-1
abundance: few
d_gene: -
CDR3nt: TGTGCCAGCAGCTCCCGCACTGAAGCTTTCTTT
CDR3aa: CASSSRTEAFF

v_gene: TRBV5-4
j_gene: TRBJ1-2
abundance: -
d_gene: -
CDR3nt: TGTGCCAGCAGCCCGGACCAAAACTATGGCTACACCTTC
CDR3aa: CASSPDQNYGYTF

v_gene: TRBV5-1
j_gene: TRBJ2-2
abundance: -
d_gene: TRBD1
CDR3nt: TGCGCCAGCAGCTTGCAGGGACAGGGGGCTAACACCGGGGAGCTGTTTTTT
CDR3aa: CASSLQGQGANTGELFF

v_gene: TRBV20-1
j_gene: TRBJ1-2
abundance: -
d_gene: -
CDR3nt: TGCAGTGCTAGAGATACTAACTATGGCTACACCTTC
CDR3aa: CSARDTNYGYTF

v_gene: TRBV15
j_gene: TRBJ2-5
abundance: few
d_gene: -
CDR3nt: TGTGCCACCAGCAGGGGTTTGAGTACCGGAGAGACCCAGTACTTC
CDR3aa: CATSRGLSTGETQYF

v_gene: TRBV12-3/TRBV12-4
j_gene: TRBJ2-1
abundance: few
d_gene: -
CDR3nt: TGTGCCAGCAGTTTATTCGGGCACATCGAGAGCAATGAGCAGTTCTTC
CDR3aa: CASSLFGHIESNEQFF

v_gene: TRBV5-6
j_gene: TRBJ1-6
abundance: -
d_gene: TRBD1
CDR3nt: TGTGCCAGCAGCTTCGGGACAGGGGATTCACCCCTCCACTTT
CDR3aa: CASSFGTGDSPLHF

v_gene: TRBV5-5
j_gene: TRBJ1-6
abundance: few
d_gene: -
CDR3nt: TGTGCCAGCAGCTTGGGGTTTCAGGGGAATTCACCCCTCCACTTT
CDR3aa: CASSLGFQGNSPLHF

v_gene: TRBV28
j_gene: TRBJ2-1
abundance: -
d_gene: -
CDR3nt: TGTGCCAGCAGTTCCCTAGCGCTGAATGGCAATGAGCAGTTCTTC
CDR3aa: CASSSLALNGNEQFF

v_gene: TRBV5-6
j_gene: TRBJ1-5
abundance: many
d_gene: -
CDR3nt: TGTGCCAGCAGCTTGGGTGGAACGGGGAAACAGCCCCAGCATTTT
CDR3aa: CASSLGGTGKQPQHF

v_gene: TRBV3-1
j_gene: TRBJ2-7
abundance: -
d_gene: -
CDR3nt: TGTGCCAGCAGCCGGGTTTGGGAGCAGTACTTC
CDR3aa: CASSRVWEQYF

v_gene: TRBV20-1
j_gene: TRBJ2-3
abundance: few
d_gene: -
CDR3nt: TGCAGTGCCCCTGGACAGACTTGGGGAGATACGCAGTATTTT
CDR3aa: CSAPGQTWGDTQYF

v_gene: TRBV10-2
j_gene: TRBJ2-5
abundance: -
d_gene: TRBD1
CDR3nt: TGCGCCAGCGGGGACAGGGATCCGGAGACCCAGTACTTC
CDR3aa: CASGDRDPETQYF

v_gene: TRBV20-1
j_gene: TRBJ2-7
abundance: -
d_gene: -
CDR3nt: TGCAGTGCTAGAGACGGATCCGTACTCGAGCAGTACTTC
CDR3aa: CSARDGSVLEQYF

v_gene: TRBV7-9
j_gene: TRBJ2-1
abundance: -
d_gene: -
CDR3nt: TGTGCCAGCTCCGACCCCGTTGAGCAGTTCTTC
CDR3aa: CASSDPVEQFF

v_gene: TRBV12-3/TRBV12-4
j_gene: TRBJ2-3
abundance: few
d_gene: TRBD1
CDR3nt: TGTGCCAGCAGTCCATACCCGGGACAGGGAAAAGATACGCAGTATTTT
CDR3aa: CASSPYPGQGKDTQYF

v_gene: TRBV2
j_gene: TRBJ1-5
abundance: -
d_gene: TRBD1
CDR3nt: TGTGCCAGCAGTACCGGGACAGGGCACTGGAGCAATCAGCCCCAGCATTTT
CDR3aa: CASSTGTGHWSNQPQHF

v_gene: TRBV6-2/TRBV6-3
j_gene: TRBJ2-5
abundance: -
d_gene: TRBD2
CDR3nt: TGTGCCAGCAGTTACCGGTTAGCGGGCCAAGAGACCCAGTACTTC
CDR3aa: CASSYRLAGQETQYF

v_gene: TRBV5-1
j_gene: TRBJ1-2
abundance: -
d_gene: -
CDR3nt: TGCGCCAGCAAAGCAGGGGCGGGCTATGGCTACACCTTC
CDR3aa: CASKAGAGYGYTF

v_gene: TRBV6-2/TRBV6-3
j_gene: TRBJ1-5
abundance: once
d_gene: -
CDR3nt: TGTGCCAGCAGTTGGGCGGGGGGAGACCAGCCCCAGCATTTT
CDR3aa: CASSWAGGDQPQHF

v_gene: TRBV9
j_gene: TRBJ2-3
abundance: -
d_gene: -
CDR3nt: TGTGCCAGCCGCTCAGACGCAGATACGCAGTATTTT
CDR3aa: CASRSDADTQYF

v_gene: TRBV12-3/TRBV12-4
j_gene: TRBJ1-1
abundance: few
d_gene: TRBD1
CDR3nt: TGTGCCAGCAGCACCCTGACAGGGGGCGCGGAAGCTTTCTTT
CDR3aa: CASSTLTGGAEAFF

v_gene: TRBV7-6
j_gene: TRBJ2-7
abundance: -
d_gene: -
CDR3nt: TGTGCCAGCAGCTTAGTAGGGCTCTCCTACGAGCAGTACTTC
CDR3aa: CASSLVGLSYEQYF

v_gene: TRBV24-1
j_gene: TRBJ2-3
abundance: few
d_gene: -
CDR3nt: TGTGCCACCAGTGGATCAGGAACAGATACGCAGTATTTT
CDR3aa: CATSGSGTDTQYF

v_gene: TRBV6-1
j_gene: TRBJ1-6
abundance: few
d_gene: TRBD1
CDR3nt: TGTGCCAGCACCCGACACAGGGGTGAATCACCCCTCCACTTT
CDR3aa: CASTRHRGESPLHF

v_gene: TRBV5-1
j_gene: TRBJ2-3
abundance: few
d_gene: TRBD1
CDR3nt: TGCGCCAGCAGCCCCGGTACAGGGGGGAGCACAGATACGCAGTATTTT
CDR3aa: CASSPGTGGSTDTQYF

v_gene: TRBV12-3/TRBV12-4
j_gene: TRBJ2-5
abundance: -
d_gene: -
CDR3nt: TGTGCCAGCAGTGCGGGCGAGGGGTTCCAAGAGACCCAGTACTTC
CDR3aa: CASSAGEGFQETQYF

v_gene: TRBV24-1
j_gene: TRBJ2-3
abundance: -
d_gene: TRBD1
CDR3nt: TGTGCCACCAGTGAAGCCGGGACAGGTCTTGGAGATACGCAGTATTTT
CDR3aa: CATSEAGTGLGDTQYF

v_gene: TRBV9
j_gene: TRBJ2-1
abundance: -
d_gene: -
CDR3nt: TGTGCCAGCAGCGTAGCTACGGTGGGGTCCCATGAGCAGTTCTTC
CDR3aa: CASSVATVGSHEQFF

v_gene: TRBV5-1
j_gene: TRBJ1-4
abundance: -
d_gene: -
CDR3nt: TGCGCCAGCAGCCTCTCCAACGTTAATGAAAAACTGTTTTTT
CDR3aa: CASSLSNVNEKLFF

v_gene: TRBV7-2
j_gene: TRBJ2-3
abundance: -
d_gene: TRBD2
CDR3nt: TGTGCCAGCAGCCCCCTAGCTAGCGGGGGTAGAGATACGCAGTATTTT
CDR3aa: CASSPLASGGRDTQYF

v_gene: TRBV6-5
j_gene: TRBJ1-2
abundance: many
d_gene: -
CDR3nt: TGTGCCAGCAGTCGTGGGGCAGACTATGGCTACACCTTC
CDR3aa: CASSRGADYGYTF

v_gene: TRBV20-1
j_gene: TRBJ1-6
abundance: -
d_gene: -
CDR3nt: TGCAGTGCCCCCACTCCTGCCTCCTATAATTCACCCCTCCACTTT
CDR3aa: CSAPTPASYNSPLHF

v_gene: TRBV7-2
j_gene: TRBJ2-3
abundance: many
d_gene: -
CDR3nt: TGTGCCAGCAGCTTCAGGGCCTCCACAGATACGCAGTATTTT
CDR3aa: CASSFRASTDTQYF

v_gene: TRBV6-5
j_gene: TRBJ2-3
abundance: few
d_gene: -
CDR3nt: TGTGCCAGCAAATTAAGCTTAGGCACAGATACGCAGTATTTT
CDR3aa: CASKLSLGTDTQYF

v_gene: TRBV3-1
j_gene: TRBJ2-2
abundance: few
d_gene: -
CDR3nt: TGTGCCAGCAGCCAAGGAGGTCACACCGGGGAGCTGTTTTTT
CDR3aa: CASSQGGHTGELFF

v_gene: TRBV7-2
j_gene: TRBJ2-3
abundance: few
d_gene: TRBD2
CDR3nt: TGTGCCAGCAGCTTAGGACTAGCGGGGTTCACGAGGGATACGCAGTATTTT
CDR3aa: CASSLGLAGFTRDTQYF

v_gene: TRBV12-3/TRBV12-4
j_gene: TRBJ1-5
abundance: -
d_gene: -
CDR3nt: TGTGCCAGCACCACGAGGGGGGGACTCCATCAGCCCCAGCATTTT
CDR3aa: CASTTRGGLHQPQHF

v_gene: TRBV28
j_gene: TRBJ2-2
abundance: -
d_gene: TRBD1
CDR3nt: TGTGCCAGCAGTTTACAGGGGGCGGTGAACACCGGGGAGCTGTTTTTT
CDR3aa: CASSLQGAVNTGELFF

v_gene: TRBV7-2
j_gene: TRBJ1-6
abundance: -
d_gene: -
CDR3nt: TGTGCCAGCAGCTTAAACGCATATAATTCACCCCTCCACTTT
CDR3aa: CASSLNAYNSPLHF

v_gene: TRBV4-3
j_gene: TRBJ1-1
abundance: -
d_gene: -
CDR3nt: TGCGCCAGCAGCCAAGAATGGGTAGGGGGGCCCACTGAAGCTTTCTTT
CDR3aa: CASSQEWVGGPTEAFF

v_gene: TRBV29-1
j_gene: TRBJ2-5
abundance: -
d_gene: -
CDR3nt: TGCAGCGTTGAGTACGCTAGGCAAGAGACCCAGTACTTC
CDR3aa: CSVEYARQETQYF

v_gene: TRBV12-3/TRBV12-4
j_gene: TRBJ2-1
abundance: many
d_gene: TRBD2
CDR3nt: TGTGCCAGCAGTTTTTCCAGCGGGGGGGCCGGTGAGCAGTTCTTC
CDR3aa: CASSFSSGGAGEQFF

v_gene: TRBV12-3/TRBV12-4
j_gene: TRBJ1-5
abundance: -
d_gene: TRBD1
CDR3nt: TGTGCCAGCAGTCTACAGGGGGCTCAACGGCCCCAGCATTTT
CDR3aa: CASSLQGAQRPQHF

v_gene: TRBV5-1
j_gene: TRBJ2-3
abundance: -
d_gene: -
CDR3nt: TGCGCCAGCAGCTTAGGTAACTCTGGGCCAGTAGATACGCAGTATTTT
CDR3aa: CASSLGNSGPVDTQYF

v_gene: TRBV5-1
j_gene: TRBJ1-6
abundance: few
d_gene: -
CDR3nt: TGCGCCAGCAGCTCCGGACCCGGATCACCCCTCCACTTT
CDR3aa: CASSSGPGSPLHF

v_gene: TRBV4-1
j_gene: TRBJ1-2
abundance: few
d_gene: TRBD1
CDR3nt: TGCGCCAGCAGCCAAGAATGGGGGACAGACTATGGCTACACCTTC
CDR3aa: CASSQEWGTDYGYTF

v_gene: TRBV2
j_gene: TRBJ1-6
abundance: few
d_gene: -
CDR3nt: TGTGCCAGCACTGGGCAGCTGTATAATTCACCCCTCCACTTT
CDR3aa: CASTGQLYNSPLHF

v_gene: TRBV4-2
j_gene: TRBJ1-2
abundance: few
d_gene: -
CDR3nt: TGTGCCAGCAGCCAACCCCTAATTGGCCAGTCCGGCTACACCTTC
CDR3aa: CASSQPLIGQSGYTF

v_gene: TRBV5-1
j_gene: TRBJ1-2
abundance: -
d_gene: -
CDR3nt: TGCGCCAGCAGGCCCTACCGGGACGGAGCTAACTATGGCTACACCTTC
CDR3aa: CASRPYRDGANYGYTF

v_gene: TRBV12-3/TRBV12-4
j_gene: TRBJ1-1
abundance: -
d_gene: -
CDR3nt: TGTGCCAGCAGTTTGGCCCGCGGAGGGGGTTTCTTT
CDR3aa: CASSLARGGGFF